Listed below are T cell receptor beta chains from one sample, sequenced in a study of early T cells in non-severe SARS-CoV-2 infection. TCRdb used MiXCR to reprocess the 5' RACE reads, holding one entry per CDR3 protein. The data contain about 46,000 distinct CDR3 sequences, over 5% of them singletons. The sequencing used whole blood, collected at baseline. The source is an adult who was a healthcare worker with PCR-confirmed SARS-CoV-2 infection or an uninfected control (not recorded which). CDR3s include the opening cysteine and the closing phenylalanine or tryptophan. Each record gives: CDR3 length, clone size, V gene, J gene, D gene, CDR3 protein, CDR3 DNA. The D gene is left open where the match is weak. The size of a clone is reported for some rows only, either as once, few or many, or as a class for expanded clones.

17	NA	TRBV14	TRBJ2-7	TRBD1	CASSREPRDSGSYEQYF	TGTGCCAGCAGCCGAGAACCCCGGGACAGTGGCTCCTACGAGCAGTACTTC
16	many	TRBV3-1	TRBJ2-7	TRBD1	CASSAIYRDRGHEQYF	TGTGCCAGCAGTGCTATTTACCGGGACAGGGGCCACGAGCAGTACTTC
12	many	TRBV20-1	TRBJ2-5	TRBD1	CSADRAQETQYF	TGCAGTGCTGACAGGGCCCAAGAGACCCAGTACTTC
14	NA	TRBV20-1	TRBJ2-7	TRBD2	CSARVSGRAYEQYF	TGCAGTGCTAGAGTGAGCGGGAGGGCCTACGAGCAGTACTTC
16	few	TRBV10-3	TRBJ2-3	TRBD1	CAISPSTGENTDTQYF	TGTGCCATCAGTCCCTCGACAGGGGAGAACACAGATACGCAGTATTTT
13	many	TRBV10-2	TRBJ1-1	NA	CASRDTRNTEAFF	TGTGCCAGCAGGGACACTAGGAACACTGAAGCTTTCTTT
15	many	TRBV6-1	TRBJ2-1	NA	CASSDAESSYNEQFF	TGTGCCAGCAGTGATGCGGAGAGCTCCTACAATGAGCAGTTCTTC
13	many	TRBV29-1	TRBJ1-1	NA	CSVRQALDTEAFF	TGCAGCGTCCGACAGGCCCTGGACACTGAAGCTTTCTTT
15	many	TRBV20-1	TRBJ2-7	NA	CSASDASIRSDEQYF	TGCAGTGCTAGTGACGCGTCTATTCGATCCGACGAGCAGTACTTC
11	many	TRBV14	TRBJ2-7	NA	CASSLDYEQYF	TGTGCCAGCAGCCTGGACTACGAGCAGTACTTC
17	few	TRBV4-1	TRBJ1-3	NA	CASSQDASASSGNTIYF	TGCGCCAGCAGCCAAGATGCGTCCGCGAGCTCTGGAAACACCATATATTTT
14	many	TRBV9	TRBJ2-5	TRBD2	CASSARLAEETQYF	TGTGCCAGCAGCGCCCGACTAGCGGAAGAGACCCAGTACTTC
16	NA	TRBV5-1	TRBJ1-2	TRBD1	CASSLFPGQGNYGYTF	TGCGCCAGCAGCTTGTTTCCGGGACAGGGAAACTATGGCTACACCTTC
14	few	TRBV6-6	TRBJ1-4	NA	CASRKGEGFEKLFF	TGTGCCAGCAGGAAGGGGGAGGGATTTGAAAAACTGTTTTTT
11	many	TRBV29-1	TRBJ1-2	NA	CSVHVSGGYTF	TGCAGCGTTCACGTGTCTGGGGGCTACACCTTC
15	many	TRBV2	TRBJ2-7	TRBD1	CASSPFRDRGYEQYF	TGTGCCAGCAGTCCATTTCGGGACAGGGGTTACGAGCAGTACTTC
15	many	TRBV4-1	TRBJ2-7	TRBD2	CASTLLAGGAYEQYF	TGCGCCAGCACACTACTAGCGGGAGGTGCCTACGAGCAGTACTTC
14	few	TRBV28	TRBJ2-1	TRBD2	CASSLTSGRGEQFF	TGTGCCAGCAGTCTAACTAGCGGGAGAGGTGAGCAGTTCTTC
12	many	TRBV29-1	TRBJ1-2	NA	CSVVEGGYGYTF	TGCAGCGTTGTCGAGGGCGGCTATGGCTACACCTTC
14	many	TRBV30	TRBJ2-1	NA	CAWTWRASYNEQFF	TGTGCCTGGACTTGGCGGGCTTCCTACAATGAGCAGTTCTTC
15	many	TRBV5-1	TRBJ1-1	TRBD1	CASSLGLGGDTEAFF	TGCGCCAGCAGCTTGGGTTTAGGGGGCGATACTGAAGCTTTCTTT
14	many	TRBV19	TRBJ2-7	TRBD1	CASSFGQGAEEQYF	TGTGCCAGTAGCTTTGGCCAGGGGGCGGAAGAGCAGTACTTC
15	few	TRBV9	TRBJ2-7	TRBD2	CASSVGQEGTSWQYF	TGTGCCAGCAGCGTAGGGCAGGAGGGGACTAGTTGGCAGTACTTC
13	NA	TRBV12-3/TRBV12-4	TRBJ1-2	NA	CASSPRDYHGYTF	TGTGCCAGCAGCCCCAGGGATTACCATGGCTACACCTTC
15	NA	TRBV18	TRBJ2-5	NA	CASSLRDGSQETQYF	TGTGCCAGCTCACTCAGGGACGGTTCCCAAGAGACCCAGTACTTC
17	few	TRBV6-1	TRBJ2-3	TRBD2	CASSESFSGSPKDTQYF	TGTGCCAGCAGTGAAAGTTTTAGCGGGAGCCCCAAAGATACGCAGTATTTT
17	NA	TRBV12-3/TRBV12-4	TRBJ2-1	NA	CASSLIMGESSYNEQFF	TGTGCCAGCAGCCTCATAATGGGGGAGAGCTCCTACAATGAGCAGTTCTTC
11	many	TRBV6-2/TRBV6-3	TRBJ1-1	NA	CASRWTTEAFF	TGTGCCAGCAGGTGGACAACTGAAGCTTTCTTT
13	few	TRBV7-2	TRBJ1-4	NA	CASSRRTDEKLFF	TGTGCCAGCAGCCGTCGGACGGATGAAAAACTGTTTTTT
15	many	TRBV28	TRBJ1-2	NA	CASRPPERSSYGYTF	TGTGCCAGCAGGCCCCCGGAGCGCTCTAGCTATGGCTACACCTTC
17	many	TRBV5-1	TRBJ2-5	NA	CASSLRGTGSGGETQYF	TGCGCCAGCAGCTTACGGGGGACGGGGAGTGGTGGAGAGACCCAGTACTTC
14	many	TRBV6-5	TRBJ1-2	TRBD1	CASSAGTGVSGYTF	TGTGCCAGCAGTGCCGGGACAGGAGTCTCTGGCTACACCTTC
14	many	TRBV4-2	TRBJ1-5	NA	CASSQEQGGQPQHF	TGTGCCAGCAGCCAAGAGCAGGGAGGACAGCCCCAGCATTTT
15	many	TRBV7-8	TRBJ2-7	TRBD2	CASSLGDSGGEEQYF	TGTGCCAGCAGCTTAGGCGATAGCGGGGGTGAGGAGCAGTACTTC
13	few	TRBV7-6	TRBJ1-1	NA	CASAGTPNTEAFF	TGTGCCAGCGCCGGGACACCGAACACTGAAGCTTTCTTT
12	many	TRBV29-1	TRBJ2-1	NA	CSVGDGHNEQFF	TGCAGCGTTGGCGACGGACACAATGAGCAGTTCTTC
16	few	TRBV5-6	TRBJ2-5	NA	CASSLVLPGTEETQYF	TGTGCCAGCAGCTTGGTTCTCCCGGGAACCGAAGAGACCCAGTACTTC